This paragraph reports one TCR beta chain. Generated by immunoSEQ multiplex PCR, the TCRdb table keeps only in-frame clones and is missing some. Of some 240,000 clones in the sample, over 75% are singletons; the top ten hold 1.5% to 2.5%. The CDR3 is 16 amino acids. The germline V and J ends were trimmed by 1 base and 0 bases, with 10 bases remaining between them. The germline gives CDR1 KGHSH, CDR2 LQKENI. This specimen comes from a study of cytomegalovirus exposure and HLA in healthy donors. The sequenced material came from PBMCs. The chain carries TRBV18 and TRBJ1-3; D is unresolved. This clonotype originated in a woman aged 18-29 years in good health and CMV-seropositive. This chain's CDR3 is CASSPQFSVSGNTIYF. CDR3 nucleotides: TGTGCCAGCTCACCACAGTTTAGCGTCTCTGGAAACACCATATATTTT.